The 12 T cell receptor beta chains presented below share a single source sample, sequenced in a study of beta chain features in type 1 diabetes. Since all of the isolated RNA was reverse transcribed, expressed TCRB transcripts were what got sequenced. The assay was immunoSEQ multiplex PCR, and TCRdb's table has in-frame clones only and misses some. The repertoire includes about 360,000 clones, over 10% of them detected once, and around 0.02% sits in the top ten. Material: naive CD4+ T cells from blood. These receptor sequences come from a man between 18 and 35 years old in good health.

This clone was counted only a few times. The rearrangement uses TRBV11-2 and TRBJ1-6; D gene uncertain. The CDR3 has 14 residues. Trimming removed 7 bases at V and 6 bases at J, with 13 bases between. Germline V lookup: CDR1 SGHAT, CDR2 FQNNGV. CDR3 sequence: CASTRGGLNSPLHF. The DNA of the CDR3 is TGTGCCAGCACAAGAGGAGGCCTTAATTCACCCCTCCACTTT. The whole variable domain, filled in from reference TRBV11-2 and TRBJ1-6, reads EAGVAQSPRYKIIEKRQSVAFWCNPISGHATLYWYQQILGQGPKLLIQFQNNGVVDDSQLPKDRFSAERLKGVDSTLKIQPAKLEDSAVYLCASTRGGLNSPLHFGNGTRLTVT.

The chain carries TRBV5-5 and TRBJ1-1; unclear D gene. The CDR3 has 12 residues. Germline CDR1 SGHKS, CDR2 YYEKEE (reference sequence). V gave up 3 bases and J gave up 5 bases, with 8 bases separating them. The CDR3 DNA reads as TGTGCCAGCAGCTCGTGGGCGACTGAAGCTTTCTTT. It is translated as CASSSWATEAFF.

The V call is TRBV7-6, the J call TRBJ2-7, with TRBD1 matching over 8 bases. Germline V lookup: CDR1 SGHVS, CDR2 FNYEAQ. With 5 bases clipped from V and 4 bases from J, the junction kept 7 bases outside the gene matches. The CDR3 loop spans 14 amino acids. The CDR3 DNA reads as TGTGCCAGCAGCCCCGGGGACAGGATGTACGAGCAGTACTTC. Its translation is CASSPGDRMYEQYF.

This clone showed up just a few times. V is TRBV30 and J is TRBJ1-1, with D tentatively TRBD1 (6 bases). Trimming shortened V by 2 bases and J by 4 bases, and 8 bases separated the two germline ends. This CDR3 region has 12 residues. Germline-derived CDR1 and CDR2 are GTSNPN and SVGIG (reference sequence). The CDR3 sequence: CAWSRGITEAFF. The CDR3, as DNA: TGTGCCTGGAGTAGGGGGATCACTGAAGCTTTCTTT. Looking up the rest from reference TRBV30 and TRBJ1-1 gives the full variable domain: SQTIHQWPATLVQPVGSPLSLECTVEGTSNPNLYWYRQAAGRGLQLLFYSVGIGQISSEVPQNLSASRPQDRQFILSSKKLLLSDSGFYLCAWSRGITEAFFGQGTRLTVV.

The chain joins TRBV2 to TRBJ1-5; D gene uncertain. The ends were cut back, 6 bases at V and 3 bases at J, with 12 bases in the middle. The CDR3 is made up of 14 amino acids. In germline, CDR1 is SNHLY, CDR2 FYNNEI. The CDR3 DNA sequence: TGTGCCAGCAGAGAGCAGGTGATCAATCAGCCCCAGCATTTT. This gives the protein CASREQVINQPQHF.

The chain is built from TRBV4-3 and TRBJ2-2, with TRBD2 matching 14 bases. The germline V gene encodes CDR1 LGHNA and CDR2 YSLEER. The CDR3 loop spans 19 amino acids. The V segment lost 0 bases and the J segment 3 bases; nucleotides outside the gene matches: 6. The CDR3 DNA follows: TGCGCCAGCAGCCAAGAGATCGGACTAGCGGGAGGATACACCGGGGAGCTGTTTTTT. This encodes CASSQEIGLAGGYTGELFF.

This clone has only a few counts. This chain links TRBV9 with TRBJ2-4, with 7 nucleotides matching TRBD1. V was clipped by 2 bases and J by 5 bases; unmatched bases: 1. CDR1 is SGDLS and CDR2 is YYNGEE in the germline V gene. The length of the CDR3 is 13 residues. The CDR3 region is CASSVGTENIQYF. The CDR3 nucleotides read TGTGCCAGCAGCGTCGGGACAGAAAACATTCAGTACTTC.

Worth noting for this clone: The junction does not match germline at one end; this may be a read error. V and J are TRBV7-2 and TRBJ2-1, with TRBD1 as a possible D gene (7 bases). The CDR3 has 15 residues. In germline, CDR1 is SGHTA, CDR2 FQGNSA. CDR3 nucleotides: TGTGCCAGCAGCCTAGCGACAGGGAATTACAATGAGCAGTTCTTC. Translated: CASSLATGNYNEQFF. Drawing the rest from reference TRBV7-2 and TRBJ2-1, the complete variable domain is GAGVSQSPSNKVTEKGKDVELRCDPISGHTALYWYRQSLGQGLEFLIYFQGNSAPDKSGLPSDRFSAERTGGSVSTLTIQRTQQEDSAVYLCASSLATGNYNEQFFGPGTRLTVL.

This clone was seen only a few times. The V call is TRBV9, the J call TRBJ1-1, with D uncertain. V lost 0 bases and J 1 base, leaving 4 bases between the germline ends. The germline V gene has CDR1 SGDLS and CDR2 YYNGEE. The CDR3 sequence is 13 residues long. For the CDR3, the DNA is TGTGCCAGCAGCGTAGCTCCGAACACTGAAGCTTTCTTT. It yields the protein CASSVAPNTEAFF.

A few counts support this clone. The chain uses TRBV5-1 and TRBJ2-7, with D possibly matching TRBD1 (5 bases). The CDR3 is 14 residues long. Germline CDR1 SGHRS, CDR2 YFSETQ. V shed 0 bases and J shed 5 bases, with 12 bases lying between them. The CDR3, as DNA: TGCGCCAGCAGCTTGGCCTCAGGGTTGGACGAGCAGTACTTC. Its translation: CASSLASGLDEQYF. Full variable domain (outside the CDR3, taken from reference TRBV5-1 and TRBJ2-7): KAGVTQTPRYLIKTRGQQVTLSCSPISGHRSVSWYQQTPGQGLQFLFEYFSETQRNKGNFPGRFSGRQFSNSRSEMNVSTLELGDSALYLCASSLASGLDEQYFGPGTRLTVT.

CDR3 amino acids: CASSFGSYEQYF. In DNA form, the CDR3 reads TGTGCCAGCAGTTTTGGCAGCTACGAGCAGTACTTC. The J gene is TRBJ2-7, the V gene TRBV6-5; D not resolved. From germline, CDR1 is MNHEY and CDR2 SVGAGI. Trimming stripped 4 bases from V and 3 bases from J, with 7 bases between. The CDR3 is 12 residues long.

The chain uses TRBV7-2 and TRBJ1-5, with 8 bases aligning to TRBD1. The J segment lost 3 bases and the V segment lost 3 bases, leaving 4 bases of the junction unmatched. CDR1 is SGHTA, CDR2 FQGNSA, per germline. The CDR3 consists of 15 residues. CDR3 nucleotide sequence: TGTGCCAGCAGCTTCACAGGGGGGTTCAATCAGCCCCAGCATTTT. This gives the protein CASSFTGGFNQPQHF.